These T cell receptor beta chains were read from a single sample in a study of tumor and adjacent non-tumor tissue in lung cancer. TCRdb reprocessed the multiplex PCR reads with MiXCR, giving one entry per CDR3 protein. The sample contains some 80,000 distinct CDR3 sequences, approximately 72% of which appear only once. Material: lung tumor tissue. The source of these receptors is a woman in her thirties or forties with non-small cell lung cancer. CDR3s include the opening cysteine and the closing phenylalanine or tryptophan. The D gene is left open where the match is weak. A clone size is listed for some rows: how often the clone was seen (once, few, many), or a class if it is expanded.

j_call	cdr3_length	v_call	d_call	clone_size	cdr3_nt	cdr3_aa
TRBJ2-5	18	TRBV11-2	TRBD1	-	TGTGTCAGCAGCGATAGTAGATCCACCGGGACAGCTCAAGAGACCCACTACTTC	CVSSDSRSTGTAQETHYF
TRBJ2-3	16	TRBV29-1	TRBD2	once	TGCAGCATTCTACCCCCCGGTCTAGCGGGCACAGATACACAGTATTTT	CSILPPGLAGTDTQYF
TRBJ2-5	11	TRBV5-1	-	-	TGCGCCAGAAGCTTGGACGAGACCCTGTACTTC	CARSLDETLYF
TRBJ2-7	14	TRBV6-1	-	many	TGTGCCAGCAGACGATCCGGGGGTTCCTACGAGCAGTACTTC	CASRRSGGSYEQYF
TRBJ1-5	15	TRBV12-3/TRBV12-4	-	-	TGTACCAGCAGTCTGATACAGGGCCTCGGGCAGTCCCAGCATTTT	CTSSLIQGLGQSQHF
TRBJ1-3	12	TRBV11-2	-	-	TGTGCCGGCAGCTTGGGAGGGAACGCCATATATTTT	CAGSLGGNAIYF
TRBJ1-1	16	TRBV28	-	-	TGTGCCAGCAGGTCTCCCCCCGATACAGGGAACACTGAAGCTTTCTTT	CASRSPPDTGNTEAFF
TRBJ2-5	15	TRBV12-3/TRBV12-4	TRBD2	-	TGTGCCAGCAAAGCTAGCGGGGCCCACCAAAAGACCCGGTACTTC	CASKASGAHQKTRYF
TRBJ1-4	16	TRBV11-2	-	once	TGTGCAAGGAGCCATATAGTTACCCGGAGGAGTGAGAATCTGTTTTTT	CARSHIVTRRSENLFF
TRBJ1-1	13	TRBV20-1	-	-	TGCAGTGTTAGGTTCAGGGAGAACACTGGAGCTTTCTTT	CSVRFRENTGAFF
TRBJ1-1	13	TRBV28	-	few	TGTGCCAGCAGCCATGGGTTCTACACTGAAGCTTTCTTT	CASSHGFYTEAFF
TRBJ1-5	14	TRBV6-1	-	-	TGTGCCAGCAGCGGAGAGCCCGGCTATCAGCCCCAGCATTTT	CASSGEPGYQPQHF
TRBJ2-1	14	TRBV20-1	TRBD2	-	TGCAGTGCGGGGGGGCAAGCGGGAGCGAATGAGCAGTTCTTC	CSAGGQAGANEQFF
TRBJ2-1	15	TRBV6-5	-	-	TGTGCCAGCATTCGCGGGACGGGAGGGGGCATAGAGCAGTTCTTC	CASIRGTGGGIEQFF
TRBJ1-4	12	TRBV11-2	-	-	TGTGCCAGCAGCTCTCAGGGGTGCGAACTGTTTTTT	CASSSQGCELFF
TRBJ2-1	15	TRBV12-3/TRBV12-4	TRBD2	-	TGTGCCAGTAGCCCTACTAGCGGGAGGGCCAGGGTGCAGTTCTTC	CASSPTSGRARVQFF
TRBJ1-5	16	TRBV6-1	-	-	TGTGCCAGCAATGACGCGGCAGACCCTGAGTATCAGCCCCAGCATTTT	CASNDAADPEYQPQHF
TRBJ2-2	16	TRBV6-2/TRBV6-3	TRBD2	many	TGTGCCAGCTTCCAGGCGGGAGGTCCGAACACCGGGGAGCTGTTTTTT	CASFQAGGPNTGELFF
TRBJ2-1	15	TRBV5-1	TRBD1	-	TGCGCCAGCAGCAGCGACAGGGTACGATCCGATGAGCAGCTCTTC	CASSSDRVRSDEQLF
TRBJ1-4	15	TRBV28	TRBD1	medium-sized	TGTGCCAGCAGTTTAGGACAGGGGGCTAATGAAAAACTGTTTTTT	CASSLGQGANEKLFF
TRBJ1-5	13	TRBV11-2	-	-	TGTACCAGCAGCGACGCTCCCAATCAGCCCCGGCATTTT	CTSSDAPNQPRHF
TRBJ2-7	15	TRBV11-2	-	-	TGTGCCAGCAGTTCTCGACTAGGGGGGGATTACGAGCAGTATTTC	CASSSRLGGDYEQYF
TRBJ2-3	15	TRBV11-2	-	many	TGTGCCAGCAGCTTGGGAGTTACAGGGCCGGGTACGCAGTATTTT	CASSLGVTGPGTQYF